This T cell receptor (beta chain) was captured in a study of blood T cell repertoires in COVID-19. For the study at large: The United States, Italy and Spain supplied acute and convalescent COVID-19 samples. From T cells, B-cell-depleted T cells, or PBMCs came the material, which was cDNA or gDNA.

As handled by the study authors: Researchers report that nucleated cell counts were estimated from reference gene primer amplification. Generated by immunoSEQ multiplex PCR, the TCRdb table keeps only in-frame clones and is missing some. The DNA was the basis for D and trimming; V, J and clone size are from that table. The table includes about 160,000 clones, roughly four fifths detected once. This TCR was recovered from a human donor in a cohort sampled during active COVID-19. Sequencing was done on a sample of peripheral blood.

The CDR3 DNA follows: TGTGCCAGCAGTCCCAACCGGGACAGGGGTAACAACGAGCAGTACTTC. Residues: CASSPNRDRGNNEQYF. The V gene is TRBV7-2, the J gene TRBJ2-7, with TRBD1 matching 10 bases. This CDR3 is 16 amino acids long. Germline loops: CDR1 SGHTA, CDR2 FQGNSA. V lost 6 bases, J lost 5 bases, and 13 bases stayed unmatched.